The TCR beta chain described here comes from a study of Ad26.COV2.S vaccination and SARS-CoV-2 variants. Overall study context: Dosing was one shot or two shots 56 days apart.

TCRdb keeps only in-frame clones here, not all; method: immunoSEQ multiplex PCR. The sample lists about 680,000 clones, roughly 90% seen once, with approximately 1.5% in the top ten. Treatment in this sample: approximately 18 received Ad26.COV2.S at low or high dose, single or two shots; 5 received placebo; per-sample allocation not given. The samples were gathered on day 63 after the first injection of vaccine or placebo. The CDR3 length is 16 residues. Germline CDR1 MNHEY, CDR2 SVGAGI. Trimming pared 0 bases from V and 4 bases from J, leaving 15 bases between. This rearrangement joins TRBV6-5 to TRBJ1-1; D is possibly TRBD1 (5 bases). This clonotype originated in a person aged 18-60 years who received the Ad26.COV2.S COVID-19 vaccine or a placebo. The sequences come from peripheral blood, collected in a trial of Ad26.COV2.S vaccine versus placebo. This CDR3 reads CASSYSPDSSGTEAFF. The CDR3 DNA reads as TGTGCCAGCAGTTACTCCCCCGACAGTTCGGGCACTGAAGCTTTCTTT.